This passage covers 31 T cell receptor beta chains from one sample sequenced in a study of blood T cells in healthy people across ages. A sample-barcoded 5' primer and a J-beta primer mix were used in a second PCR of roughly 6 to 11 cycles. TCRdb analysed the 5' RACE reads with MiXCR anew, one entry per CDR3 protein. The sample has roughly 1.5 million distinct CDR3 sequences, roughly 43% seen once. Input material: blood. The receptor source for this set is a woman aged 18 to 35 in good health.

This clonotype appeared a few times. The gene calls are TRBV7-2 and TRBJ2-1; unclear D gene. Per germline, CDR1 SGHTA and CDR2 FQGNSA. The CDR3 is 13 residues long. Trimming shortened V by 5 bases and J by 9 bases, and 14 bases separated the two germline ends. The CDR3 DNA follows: TGTGCCAGCAGCCCATGGAGAACGGTTGAGCAGTTCTTC. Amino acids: CASSPWRTVEQFF.

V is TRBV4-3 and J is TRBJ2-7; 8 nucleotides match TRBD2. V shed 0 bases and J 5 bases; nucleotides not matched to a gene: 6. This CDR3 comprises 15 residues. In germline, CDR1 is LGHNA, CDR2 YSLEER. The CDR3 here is CASSQEAGGLDEQYF. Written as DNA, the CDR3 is TGCGCCAGCAGCCAAGAGGCGGGGGGCTTAGACGAGCAGTACTTC.

The CDR3, as DNA: TGTGCCAGCAGTCTCGGGATTTGGGGCAATCAGCCCCAGCATTTT. The encoded protein is CASSLGIWGNQPQHF. The V and J genes are TRBV6-5 and TRBJ1-5; no firm D call. This CDR3 region has 15 residues. The ends were cut back, 5 bases at V and 2 bases at J, with 13 bases in the middle. CDR1 MNHEY and CDR2 SVGAGI come from the germline V gene.

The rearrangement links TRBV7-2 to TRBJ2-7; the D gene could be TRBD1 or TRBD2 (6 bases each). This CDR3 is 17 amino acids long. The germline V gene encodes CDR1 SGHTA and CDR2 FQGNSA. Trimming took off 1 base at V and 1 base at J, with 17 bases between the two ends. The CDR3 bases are TGTGCCAGCAGCTTAGGGGGGCGGGGCCTACGATCCTACGAGCAGTACTTC. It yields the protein CASSLGGRGLRSYEQYF.

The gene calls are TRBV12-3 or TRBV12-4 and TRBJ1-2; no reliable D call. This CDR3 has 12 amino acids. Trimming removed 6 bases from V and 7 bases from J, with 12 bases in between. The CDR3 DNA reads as TGTGCCAGCAGCTTCAGGATGGGTGGCTACACCTTC. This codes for CASSFRMGGYTF.

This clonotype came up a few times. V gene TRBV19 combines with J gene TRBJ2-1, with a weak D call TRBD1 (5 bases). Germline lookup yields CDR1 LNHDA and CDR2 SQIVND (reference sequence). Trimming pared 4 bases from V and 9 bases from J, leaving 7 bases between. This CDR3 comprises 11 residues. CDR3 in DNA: TGTGCCAGTAGTAGACAGACTGAGCAGTTCTTC. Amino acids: CASSRQTEQFF.

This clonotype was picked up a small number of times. CDR3 amino acids: CSARGQGRTDTQYF. Here the CDR3 DNA reads TGCAGTGCTAGAGGGCAAGGACGCACAGATACGCAGTATTTT. This sequence joins TRBV20-1 and TRBJ2-3, with unresolved D. Trimming left V 1 base short and J 1 base short, with 9 bases between. The CDR3 loop spans 14 amino acids. CDR1 and CDR2 from the germline V gene are DFQATT and SNEGSKA (reference sequence).

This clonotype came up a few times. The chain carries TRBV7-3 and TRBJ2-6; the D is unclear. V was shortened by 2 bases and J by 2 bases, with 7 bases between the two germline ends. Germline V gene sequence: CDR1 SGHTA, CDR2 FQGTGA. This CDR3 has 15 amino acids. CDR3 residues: CASSLGHTGANVLTF. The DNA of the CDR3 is TGTGCCAGCAGCTTAGGGCATACTGGGGCCAACGTCCTGACTTTC. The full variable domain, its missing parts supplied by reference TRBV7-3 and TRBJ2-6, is GAGVSQTPSNKVTEKGKYVELRCDPISGHTALYWYRQSLGQGPEFLIYFQGTGAADDSGLPNDRFFAVRPEGSVSTLKIQRTERGDSAVYLCASSLGHTGANVLTFGAGSRLTVL.

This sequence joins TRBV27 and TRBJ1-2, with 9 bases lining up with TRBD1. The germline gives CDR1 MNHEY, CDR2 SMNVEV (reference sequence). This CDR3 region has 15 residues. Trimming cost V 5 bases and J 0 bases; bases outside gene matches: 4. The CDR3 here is CASSPWTGANYGYTF. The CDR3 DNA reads TGTGCCAGCAGTCCTTGGACAGGGGCTAACTATGGCTACACCTTC.

CDR3 in amino acids: CASSLYLGHSHQPQHF. The CDR3 bases are TGTGCCAGCAGCCTGTACCTCGGACACTCCCATCAGCCCCAGCATTTT. V and J are TRBV7-3 and TRBJ1-5; the D gene is possibly TRBD1 (5 bases). V was shortened by 5 bases and J by 5 bases, with 19 bases between the two germline ends. The CDR3 totals 16 residues. Germline V gives CDR1 SGHTA, CDR2 FQGTGA. The full variable domain, completed using reference TRBV7-3 and TRBJ1-5, is GAGVSQTPSNKVTEKGKYVELRCDPISGHTALYWYRQSLGQGPEFLIYFQGTGAADDSGLPNDRFFAVRPEGSVSTLKIQRTERGDSAVYLCASSLYLGHSHQPQHFGDGTRLSIL.

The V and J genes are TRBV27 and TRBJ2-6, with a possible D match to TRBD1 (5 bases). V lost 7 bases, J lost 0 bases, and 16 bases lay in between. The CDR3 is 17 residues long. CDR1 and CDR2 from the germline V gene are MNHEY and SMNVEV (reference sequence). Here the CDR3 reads CASKRQGSISGANVLTF. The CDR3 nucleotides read TGTGCCAGCAAACGTCAGGGTTCGATCTCTGGGGCCAACGTCCTGACTTTC.

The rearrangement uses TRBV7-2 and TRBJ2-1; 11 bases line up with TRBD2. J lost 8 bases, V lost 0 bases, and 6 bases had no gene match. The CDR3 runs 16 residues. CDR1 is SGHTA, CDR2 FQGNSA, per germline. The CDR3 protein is CASSLALAGAWHEQFF. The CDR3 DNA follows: TGTGCCAGCAGCTTAGCACTAGCGGGGGCTTGGCATGAGCAGTTCTTC.

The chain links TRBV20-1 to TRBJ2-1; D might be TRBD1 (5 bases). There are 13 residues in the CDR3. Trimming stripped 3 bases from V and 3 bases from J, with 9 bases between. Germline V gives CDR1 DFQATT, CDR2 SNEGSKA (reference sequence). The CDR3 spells CSARWGYYNEQFF. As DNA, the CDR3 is TGCAGTGCTAGGTGGGGCTACTACAATGAGCAGTTCTTC.

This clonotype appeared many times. CDR3 region: CASSQGTGGPYEQYF. Here the CDR3 DNA reads TGCGCCAGCAGCCAAGGAACAGGGGGTCCCTACGAGCAGTACTTC. The chain uses TRBV4-3 and TRBJ2-7; TRBD1 matches at 8 bases. Germline lookup yields CDR1 LGHNA and CDR2 YSLEER. With V trimmed by 1 base and J by 2 bases, 4 bases remained unmatched. CDR3 length: 15 amino acids.

Here the CDR3 DNA reads TGTGCCATCAGGAAGGAGGGGCTTTCGGGGGAGCTGTTTTTT. This gives the protein CAIRKEGLSGELFF. The chain joins TRBV10-3 to TRBJ2-2; possibly TRBD2 for D (6 bases). Per the germline V gene, CDR1 is ENHRY and CDR2 is SYGVKD. Between the trimmed V and J ends, which lost 6 bases and 8 bases, there was a span of 16 bases. The CDR3 runs to 14 residues.

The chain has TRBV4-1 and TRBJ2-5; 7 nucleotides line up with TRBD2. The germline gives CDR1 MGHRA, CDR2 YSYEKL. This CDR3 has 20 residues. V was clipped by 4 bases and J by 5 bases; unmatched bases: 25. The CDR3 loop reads CASSPPMGEGTNPLWETQYF. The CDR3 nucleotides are TGCGCCAGCAGCCCACCGATGGGAGAAGGGACTAACCCTTTGTGGGAGACCCAGTACTTC.

The CDR3 protein is CASSQGVSSYNSPLHF. The CDR3 DNA reads TGCGCCAGCAGCCAGGGGGTTAGCTCCTATAATTCACCCCTCCACTTT. This chain uses TRBV4-3 with TRBJ1-6, with D possibly TRBD1 on 5 matching bases. CDR1 LGHNA and CDR2 YSLEER come from the germline V gene. V was clipped by 3 bases and J by 0 bases, with 9 bases between them. This CDR3 is 16 amino acids long.

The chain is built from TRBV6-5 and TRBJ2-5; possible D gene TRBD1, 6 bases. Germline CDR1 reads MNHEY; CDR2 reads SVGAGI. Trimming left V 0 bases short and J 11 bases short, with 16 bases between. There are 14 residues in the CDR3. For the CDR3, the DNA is TGTGCCAGCAGTTACTCTAACAGGGCCCGTGAGCAGTACTTC. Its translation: CASSYSNRAREQYF.

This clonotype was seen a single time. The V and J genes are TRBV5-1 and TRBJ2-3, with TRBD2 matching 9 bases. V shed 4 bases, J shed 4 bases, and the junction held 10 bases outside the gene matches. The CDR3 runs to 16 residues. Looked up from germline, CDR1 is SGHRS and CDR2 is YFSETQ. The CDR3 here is CASSRTAGTSPDTQYF. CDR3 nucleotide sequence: TGCGCCAGCAGCCGAACCGCGGGGACTAGCCCAGATACGCAGTATTTT.

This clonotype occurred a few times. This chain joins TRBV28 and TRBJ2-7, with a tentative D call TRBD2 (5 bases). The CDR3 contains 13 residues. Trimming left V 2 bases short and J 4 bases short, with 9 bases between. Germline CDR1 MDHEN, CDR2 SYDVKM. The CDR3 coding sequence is TGTGCCAGCAGTTTAATGGGCGGGTACGAGCAGTACTTC. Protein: CASSLMGGYEQYF.

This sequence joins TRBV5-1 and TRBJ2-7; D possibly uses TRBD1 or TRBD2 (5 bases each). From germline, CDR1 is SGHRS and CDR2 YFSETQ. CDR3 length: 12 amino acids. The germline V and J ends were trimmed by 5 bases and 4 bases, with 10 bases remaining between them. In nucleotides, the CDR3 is TGCGCCAGCAGTGTAGGGGAGTACGAGCAGTACTTC. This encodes CASSVGEYEQYF.

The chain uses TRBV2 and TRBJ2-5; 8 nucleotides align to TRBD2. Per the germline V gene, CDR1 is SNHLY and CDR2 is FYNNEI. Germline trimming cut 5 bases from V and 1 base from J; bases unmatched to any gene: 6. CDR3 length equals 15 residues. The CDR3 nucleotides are TGTGCCAGCAGTCCCGGGGGGGTAAGCCAAGAGACCCAGTACTTC. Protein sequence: CASSPGGVSQETQYF. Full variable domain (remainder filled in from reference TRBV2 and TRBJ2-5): EPEVTQTPSHQVTQMGQEVILRCVPISNHLYFYWYRQILGQKVEFLVSFYNNEISEKSEIFDDQFSVERPDGSNFTLKIRSTKLEDSAMYFCASSPGGVSQETQYFGPGTRLLVL.

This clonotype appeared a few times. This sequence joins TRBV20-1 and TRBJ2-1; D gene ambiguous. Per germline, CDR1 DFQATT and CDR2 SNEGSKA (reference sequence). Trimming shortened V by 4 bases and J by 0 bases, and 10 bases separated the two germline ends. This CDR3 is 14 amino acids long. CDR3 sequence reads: CSAMADTSYNEQFF. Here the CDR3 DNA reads TGCAGTGCTATGGCCGATACCTCCTACAATGAGCAGTTCTTC.

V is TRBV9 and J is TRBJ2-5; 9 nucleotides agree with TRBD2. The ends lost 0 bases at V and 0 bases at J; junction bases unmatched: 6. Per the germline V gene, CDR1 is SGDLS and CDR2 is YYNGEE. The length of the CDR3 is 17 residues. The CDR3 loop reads CASSVGGTSPYQETQYF. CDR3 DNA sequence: TGTGCCAGCAGCGTAGGAGGGACTAGCCCCTACCAAGAGACCCAGTACTTC. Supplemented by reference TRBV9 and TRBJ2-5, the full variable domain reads DSGVTQTPKHLITATGQRVTLRCSPRSGDLSVYWYQQSLDQGLQFLIQYYNGEERAKGNILERFSAQQFPDLHSELNLSSLELGDSALYFCASSVGGTSPYQETQYFGPGTRLLVL.

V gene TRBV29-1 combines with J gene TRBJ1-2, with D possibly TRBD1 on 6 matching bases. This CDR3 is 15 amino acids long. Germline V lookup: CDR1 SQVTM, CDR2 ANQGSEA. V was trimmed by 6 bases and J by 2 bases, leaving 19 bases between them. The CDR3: CSVGFQWTENYGYTF. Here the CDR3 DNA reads TGCAGCGTCGGCTTTCAATGGACAGAAAACTATGGCTACACCTTC.

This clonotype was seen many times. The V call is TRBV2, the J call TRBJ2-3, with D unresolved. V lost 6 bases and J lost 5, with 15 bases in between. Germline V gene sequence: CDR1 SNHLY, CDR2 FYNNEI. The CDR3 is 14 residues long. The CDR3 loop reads CASSDQDGGDTQYF. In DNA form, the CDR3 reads TGTGCCAGCAGCGACCAGGACGGTGGAGATACGCAGTATTTT.

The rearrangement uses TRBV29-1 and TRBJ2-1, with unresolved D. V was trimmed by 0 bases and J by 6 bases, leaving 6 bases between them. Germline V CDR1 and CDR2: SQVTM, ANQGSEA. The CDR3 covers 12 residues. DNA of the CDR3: TGCAGCGTTGAAGACCAGTTCAATGAGCAGTTCTTC. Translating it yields CSVEDQFNEQFF.

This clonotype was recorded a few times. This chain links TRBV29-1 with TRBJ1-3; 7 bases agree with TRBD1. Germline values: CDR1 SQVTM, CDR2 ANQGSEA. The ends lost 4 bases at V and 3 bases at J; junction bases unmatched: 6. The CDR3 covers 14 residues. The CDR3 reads CSVGFQGVGNTIYF. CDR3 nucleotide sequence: TGCAGCGTTGGATTCCAGGGGGTTGGAAACACCATATATTTT.

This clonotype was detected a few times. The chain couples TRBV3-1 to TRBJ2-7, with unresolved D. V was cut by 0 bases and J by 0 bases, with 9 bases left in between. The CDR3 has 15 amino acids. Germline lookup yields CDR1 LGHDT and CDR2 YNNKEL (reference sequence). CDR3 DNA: TGTGCCAGCAGCCAAGATCTGACGGGCTCCTACGAGCAGTACTTC. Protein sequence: CASSQDLTGSYEQYF.

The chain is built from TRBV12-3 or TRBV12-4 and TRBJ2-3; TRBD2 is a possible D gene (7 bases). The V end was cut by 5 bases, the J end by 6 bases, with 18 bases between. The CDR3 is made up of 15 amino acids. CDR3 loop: CASSPPLGGRDTQYF. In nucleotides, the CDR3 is TGTGCCAGCAGTCCGCCCTTGGGGGGGCGGGATACGCAGTATTTT.

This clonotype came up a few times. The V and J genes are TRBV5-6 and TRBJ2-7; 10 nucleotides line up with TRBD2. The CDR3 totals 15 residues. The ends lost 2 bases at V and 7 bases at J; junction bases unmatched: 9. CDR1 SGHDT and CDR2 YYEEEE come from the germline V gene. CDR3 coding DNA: TGTGCCAGCAGCTTCCGTCTAGCGGGGGACAATGAGCAGTACTTC. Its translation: CASSFRLAGDNEQYF.